Below, 22 T cell receptor beta chains from the same sample are listed, as sequenced in a study of blood T cells in healthy people across ages. A J-beta primer mix and a sample-barcoded 5' primer were used in a second PCR of about 7 to 12 cycles. TCRdb re-analysed the 5' RACE reads in MiXCR, keeping a single row per CDR3 protein. The data hold roughly 800,000 distinct CDR3 sequences, with roughly 25% observed a single time. The same data also went into a second study, on T cells of mothers and their children.

Material: blood. The source of these receptors is a boy aged 5-17 years in good health.

The sample holds a few counts of this clonotype. The rearrangement joins TRBV7-7 to TRBJ2-5; D perhaps matches TRBD2 (6 bases). The J call is doubtful: the DNA matches TRBJ2-1 better. This CDR3 has 13 amino acids. In germline, CDR1 is SSHAT, CDR2 FNYEAQ (reference sequence). The CDR3, as DNA: TGTGCCAGCAGCTCTGGGGCGGGGAACGAGCAGTTCTTC. Translating it yields CASSSGAGNEQFF.

This clonotype has a handful of counts. The chain combines TRBV7-9 with TRBJ2-7; tentatively, D is TRBD1 (6 bases). The CDR3 totals 15 residues. With 5 bases removed from V and 0 bases from J, the gap between germline ends came to 14 bases. The germline CDR1 and CDR2 sequences are SEHNR and FQNEAQ (reference sequence). CDR3 region: CASSPGHLGSYEQYF. As DNA, the CDR3 is TGTGCCAGCAGCCCGGGACATCTTGGCTCCTACGAGCAGTACTTC.

This clonotype showed up just a few times. The chain couples TRBV18 to TRBJ2-1; no reliable D call. Trimming stripped 6 bases from V and 8 bases from J, with 14 bases between. This CDR3 region has 13 residues. CDR1 and CDR2 (germline): KGHSH, LQKENI. The CDR3 here is CASSPTAGYEQFF. The CDR3 DNA follows: TGTGCCAGCTCCCCGACGGCAGGCTATGAGCAGTTCTTC.

The chain uses TRBV4-1 and TRBJ2-7; possibly TRBD1 for D (5 bases). Deletions cut 1 base from V and 2 bases from J, with 12 bases between. The CDR3 sequence is 15 residues long. CDR1 is MGHRA and CDR2 is YSYEKL in the germline V gene. The CDR3 coding sequence is TGCGCCAGCAGCCAAGTGACAGATCGGGCCTACGAGCAGTACTTC. As protein: CASSQVTDRAYEQYF.

This clonotype was seen only a few times. The chain employs TRBV10-3 and TRBJ2-5, with D maybe TRBD2 (5 bases). Germline V gene data show CDR1 as ENHRY and CDR2 as SYGVKD. Trimming shortened V by 1 base and J by 11 bases, and 11 bases separated the two germline ends. This CDR3 has 12 amino acids. In nucleotides, the CDR3 is TGTGCCATCAGTGAGTTTGTGGGAGAGCAGTACTTC. It is translated as CAISEFVGEQYF.

The rearrangement links TRBV29-1 to TRBJ1-2; D is unresolved. Per germline, CDR1 SQVTM and CDR2 ANQGSEA. Trimming shortened V by 7 bases and J by 3 bases, and 15 bases separated the two germline ends. The CDR3 consists of 13 residues. This CDR3 reads CSAPGLGYYGYTF. In DNA form, the CDR3 reads TGCAGCGCCCCTGGCCTGGGTTACTATGGCTACACCTTC.

The V gene is TRBV27, the J gene TRBJ2-7; 7 nucleotides align to TRBD1. The trim removed 3 bases at V and 1 base at J, leaving 6 bases unmatched. The CDR3 runs 15 residues. In germline, CDR1 is MNHEY, CDR2 SMNVEV (reference sequence). The CDR3 nucleotides read TGTGCCAGCAGTTTCGGGACAGTAGATTCCTACGAGCAGTACTTC. Amino acid sequence: CASSFGTVDSYEQYF.

V is TRBV7-8 and J is TRBJ2-5; TRBD1 agrees at 11 bases. Germline V lookup: CDR1 SGHVS, CDR2 FQNEAQ. CDR3 size: 19 residues. After removal of 1 base from V and 2 bases from J, the junction contained 12 bases not matched to a gene. The CDR3 DNA is TGTGCCAGCAGCTTAGTTCCCGGGACAGGGGGAACCACTCAAGAGACCCAGTACTTC. Encoded protein: CASSLVPGTGGTTQETQYF.

This clonotype was recorded only once. The CDR3 DNA reads TGCGCCAGCAGCTCCCGGGACAGCGTCCATGAGCAGTTCTTC. It yields the protein CASSSRDSVHEQFF. The chain has TRBV5-1 and TRBJ2-5; 7 bases match TRBD1. Gene TRBJ2-1 matches the end of the DNA better, so the J call may be wrong. Germline V lookup: CDR1 SGHRS, CDR2 YFSETQ. The CDR3 runs to 14 residues.

This chain connects TRBV28 to TRBJ2-1; 8 nucleotides line up with TRBD1. Losses at the gene ends were 4 bases for V and 9 bases for J; bases not matched to a gene: 2. The CDR3 sequence is 12 residues long. The germline CDR1 and CDR2 sequences are MDHEN and SYDVKM. The CDR3 reads CASSWDRSEQFF. The CDR3 bases are TGTGCCAGCAGTTGGGACAGGAGTGAGCAGTTCTTC.

The chain employs TRBV11-3 and TRBJ1-2, with TRBD1 as a possible D gene (5 bases). Trimming took off 3 bases at V and 8 bases at J, with 22 bases between the two ends. The CDR3 length is 16 residues. CDR1 is SGHNT and CDR2 is YENEEA in the germline V gene. The CDR3 region has the DNA TGTGCCAGCAGCTTTCCCTGGGGCTGCTGGATAGGGGGCTACACCTTC. Residues: CASSFPWGCWIGGYTF.

This clonotype has a handful of counts. The chain joins TRBV10-3 to TRBJ1-3, with D tentatively TRBD1 (6 bases). The germline gives CDR1 ENHRY, CDR2 SYGVKD. V dropped 6 bases and J dropped 3 bases, with 18 bases sitting between them. There are 16 residues in the CDR3. CDR3 amino acids: CAIRRTGSQGGNTIYF. CDR3 in DNA: TGTGCCATCAGGCGCACAGGGTCCCAGGGTGGAAACACCATATATTTT.

V usage is TRBV6-4 and J usage is TRBJ2-3; TRBD2 agrees at 10 bases. This CDR3 contains 15 residues. Per germline, CDR1 MRHNA and CDR2 SNTAGT. V was clipped by 4 bases and J by 0 bases; unmatched bases: 1. The CDR3: CASSAAGGSTDTQYF. The CDR3 DNA sequence: TGTGCCAGCAGTGCAGCGGGGGGGAGCACAGATACGCAGTATTTT.

This clonotype has more than one count but fewer than ten. The rearrangement links TRBV2 to TRBJ1-3; unclear D gene. The CDR3 is made up of 16 amino acids. The V gene's germline CDR1 is SNHLY and CDR2 FYNNEI. The ends were cut back, 4 bases at V and 2 bases at J, with 15 bases in the middle. This CDR3 is CASSVAESHPGNTIYF. As DNA, the CDR3 is TGTGCCAGCAGTGTCGCGGAGTCCCACCCTGGAAACACCATATATTTT.

The genes are TRBV7-9 and TRBJ1-4; D is unclear. Germline V gives CDR1 SEHNR, CDR2 FQNEAQ (reference sequence). The CDR3 runs to 12 residues. The CDR3 spells CAEGDRYEKLFF. The CDR3 bases are TGTGCTGAGGGAGACCGGTATGAAAAACTGTTTTTT.

This clonotype was counted between two and nine times. This chain connects TRBV6-5 to TRBJ2-2; D may be TRBD1 (6 bases). Trimming stripped 4 bases from V and 1 base from J, with 13 bases between. The germline gives CDR1 MNHEY, CDR2 SVGAGI. The length of the CDR3 is 16 residues. The CDR3 sequence: CASSSYRAENTGELFF. The CDR3 nucleotides read TGTGCCAGCAGTTCTTACAGGGCTGAGAACACCGGGGAGCTGTTTTTT.

This chain links TRBV6-6 with TRBJ1-5; 7 positions agree with TRBD1. CDR1 and CDR2 (germline): MNHNY, SVGAGI (reference sequence). V lost 8 bases and J lost 5; bases outside the gene matches: 3. The CDR3 is 12 amino acids. The CDR3 nucleotides are TGTGCCAGCGGGACAGACGATCAGCCCCAGCATTTT. Protein sequence: CASGTDDQPQHF.

The chain couples TRBV20-1 to TRBJ2-2; unclear D gene. The germline gives CDR1 DFQATT, CDR2 SNEGSKA (reference sequence). The ends were cut back, 1 base at V and 6 bases at J, with 9 bases in the middle. The length of the CDR3 is 13 residues. In DNA form, the CDR3 reads TGCAGTGCTAGAGTGGTAGGGTCCGGGGAGCTGTTTTTT. It encodes CSARVVGSGELFF.

This clonotype was counted between two and nine times. The V and J genes are TRBV5-1 and TRBJ2-2; the match to TRBD1 covers 8 bases. V dropped 7 bases and J dropped 5; count of bases not matched to a gene: 10. Germline CDR1 is SGHRS and CDR2 is YFSETQ. The CDR3 is made up of 15 amino acids. This chain's CDR3 is CASRLMTGDTGELFF. The DNA of the CDR3 is TGCGCCAGCCGCCTAATGACAGGGGATACCGGGGAGCTGTTTTTT.

J is TRBJ1-2 and V is TRBV12-3 or TRBV12-4; D is unresolved. V lost 3 bases, J lost 0 bases, and 5 bases lay in between. The CDR3 is 13 amino acids. This CDR3 is CASSFVANYGYTF. The DNA for the CDR3 is TGTGCCAGCAGTTTCGTCGCTAACTATGGCTACACCTTC.

This clonotype appeared a few times. The rearrangement joins TRBV5-1 to TRBJ2-3; D possibly matches TRBD1 or TRBD2 (5 bases each). This CDR3 has 13 amino acids. Trimming cost V 4 bases and J 1 base, with 7 bases left between them. Germline lookup yields CDR1 SGHRS and CDR2 YFSETQ. The CDR3 bases are TGCGCCAGCAGCCGGGACGGCACAGATACGCAGTATTTT. It yields the protein CASSRDGTDTQYF.

This clonotype was counted between two and nine times. The chain is built from TRBV7-9 and TRBJ2-1; TRBD1 matches at 8 bases. The CDR3 has 15 amino acids. Unmatched junction bases numbered 3, after V lost 1 base and J lost 4 bases. The V gene's germline CDR1 is SEHNR and CDR2 FQNEAQ (reference sequence). In nucleotides, the CDR3 is TGTGCCAGCAGCTTAGGGACAGGGAATTACAATGAGCAGTTCTTC. This translates into CASSLGTGNYNEQFF.